The 17 T cell receptor beta chains presented below share a single source sample, sequenced in a study of blood T cell repertoires in COVID-19. Measured with immunoSEQ multiplex PCR; TCRdb has only the in-frame clones, and not every one. Of 130,000 or so clones in the sample, approximately 84% were seen once. The sequencing input was peripheral blood. Receptors were obtained from a woman in her sixties with acute or convalescent COVID-19.

The chain employs TRBV7-9 and TRBJ1-1; D might be TRBD1 (6 bases). The CDR3 is 13 residues long. V lost 7 bases and J 3 bases, leaving 12 bases between the germline ends. Germline CDR1 SEHNR, CDR2 FQNEAQ (reference sequence). CDR3 DNA: TGTGCCAGCAACCGACAGGAGGACACTGAAGCTTTCTTT. As protein: CASNRQEDTEAFF.

The chain carries TRBV12-3 or TRBV12-4 and TRBJ1-2; D call uncertain. CDR3 size: 13 residues. Between the trimmed V and J ends, which lost 1 base and 4 bases, there was a span of 7 bases. DNA for the CDR3: TGTGCCAGCAGTTTAGGCAGACTCTATGGCTACACCTTC. This translates into CASSLGRLYGYTF.

This chain joins TRBV25-1 and TRBJ2-1; TRBD2 matches 9 bases. The ends lost 1 base at V and 9 bases at J; junction bases unmatched: 7. The CDR3 covers 15 residues. Germline-derived CDR1 and CDR2 are MGHDK and SYGVNS. CDR3 sequence reads: CASSEFRGGAGEQFF. In nucleotides, the CDR3 is TGTGCCAGCAGTGAATTCCGCGGGGGGGCTGGTGAGCAGTTCTTC.

In this sample, this clone turned up once. J is TRBJ1-3 and V is TRBV6-4; TRBD1 might be the D (5 bases). The CDR3 is 15 residues long. V lost 0 bases and J lost 6, with 12 bases in between. Germline V lookup: CDR1 MRHNA, CDR2 SNTAGT. Written as DNA, the CDR3 is TGTGCCAGCAGTGACTCAGGGGTCTATGAAAACACCATATATTTT. It specifies CASSDSGVYENTIYF.

The chain couples TRBV6-6 to TRBJ2-1; 7 positions agree with TRBD1. The CDR3 consists of 13 residues. The J segment lost 9 bases and the V segment lost 5 bases, leaving 7 bases of the junction unmatched. In germline, CDR1 is MNHNY, CDR2 SVGAGI (reference sequence). CDR3 residues: CASSQQGRTEQFF. CDR3 bases: TGTGCCAGCAGTCAACAGGGGCGGACTGAGCAGTTCTTC.

This clone was recorded once. The J gene is TRBJ2-3, the V gene TRBV7-9, with unresolved D. With 7 bases removed from V and 13 bases from J, the gap between germline ends came to 24 bases. Germline CDR1 SEHNR, CDR2 FQNEAQ (reference sequence). CDR3 size: 14 residues. The CDR3 DNA reads as TGTGCCAGCACCGACACCACACCAAAGGTAGAAAAGTATTTT. It specifies CASTDTTPKVEKYF.

This chain uses TRBV5-4 with TRBJ1-2; 8 nucleotides align to TRBD1. Trimming cost V 4 bases and J 3 bases; bases outside gene matches: 8. CDR3 length equals 15 residues. Germline V lookup: CDR1 SGHNT, CDR2 YYREEE (reference sequence). DNA of the CDR3: TGTGCCAGCAGCCCGCCAGGACAGGGATACTATGGCTACACCTTC. It yields the protein CASSPPGQGYYGYTF. Together with reference TRBV5-4 and TRBJ1-2, the CDR3 gives the full variable domain: ETGVTQSPTHLIKTRGQQVTLRCSSQSGHNTVSWYQQALGQGPQFIFQYYREEENGRGNFPPRFSGLQFPNYSSELNVNALELDDSALYLCASSPPGQGYYGYTFGSGTRLTVV.

The gene calls are TRBV5-1 and TRBJ2-3; perhaps TRBD1 as D (6 bases). The V and J ends lost 2 bases and 5 bases respectively, with 15 bases between them. The germline V gene encodes CDR1 SGHRS and CDR2 YFSETQ. The CDR3 is 15 amino acids. The CDR3 DNA reads TGCGCCAGCAGCTTACAGGGCATTCTTGGAGATACGCAGTATTTT. Amino acid sequence: CASSLQGILGDTQYF.

V gene TRBV18 combines with J gene TRBJ1-2; the D gene is possibly TRBD1 (6 bases). CDR3 size: 14 residues. V shed 6 bases and J shed 8 bases, with 19 bases lying between them. The germline V gene has CDR1 KGHSH and CDR2 LQKENI. The CDR3 sequence: CASSPDRSGGGYTF. The CDR3 region has the DNA TGTGCCAGCTCGCCCGACAGGTCGGGGGGAGGCTACACCTTC.

Only one count was recorded for this clone. The chain links TRBV6-2 or TRBV6-3 to TRBJ1-2; tentative D call: TRBD1 (5 bases). Trimming shortened V by 2 bases and J by 3 bases, and 13 bases separated the two germline ends. Germline V CDR1 and CDR2: MNHEY, SVGEGT. This CDR3 spans 15 amino acids. The CDR3 here is CASSYTPGQDYGYTF. As DNA, the CDR3 is TGTGCCAGCAGTTACACCCCAGGACAAGACTATGGCTACACCTTC.

This clone was seen more than once but under ten times. V is TRBV4-1 and J is TRBJ1-5; no clear D. CDR3 length: 14 residues. The germline CDR1 and CDR2 sequences are MGHRA and YSYEKL. V lost 1 base and J lost 4, with 8 bases in between. CDR3 amino acids: CASSQVDTNQPQHF. DNA of the CDR3: TGCGCCAGCAGCCAAGTAGACACAAATCAGCCCCAGCATTTT.

The chain couples TRBV5-1 to TRBJ2-1; TRBD2 might be the D (5 bases). The CDR3 totals 13 residues. V lost 6 bases and J 8 bases, leaving 15 bases between the germline ends. From germline, CDR1 is SGHRS and CDR2 YFSETQ. DNA for the CDR3: TGCGCCAGCACCACGCCGGAGAGGGATGAGCAGTTCTTC. Its protein product is CASTTPERDEQFF.

This clone was recorded at least ten times. CDR3 DNA: TGTGCTAGTACCGGGACAGCTTTCCTGGGCTCCTACGAGCAGTACTTC. It translates to CASTGTAFLGSYEQYF. J is TRBJ2-7 and V is TRBV12-5, with 7 bases lining up with TRBD1. Per germline, CDR1 LGHNT and CDR2 FRNRAP. Losses at the gene ends were 8 bases for V and 0 bases for J; bases not matched to a gene: 13. The CDR3 spans 16 residues. The variable domain in full, completed from reference TRBV12-5 and TRBJ2-7, reads DARVTQTPRHKVTEMGQEVTMRCQPILGHNTVFWYRQTMMQGLELLAYFRNRAPLDDSGMPKDRFSAEMPDATLATLKIQPSEPRDSAVYFCASTGTAFLGSYEQYFGPGTRLTVT.

This clone was counted between two and nine times. V is TRBV20-1 and J is TRBJ1-6, with 7 nucleotides matching TRBD1. J gave up 6 bases and V 3 bases, and 5 bases lay outside the gene matches. Germline assignment: CDR1 DFQATT and CDR2 SNEGSKA (reference sequence). The CDR3 is 14 residues long. CDR3 bases: TGCAGTGCTAGTCGTCCAGGGGGTAATTCACCCCTCCACTTT. It yields the protein CSASRPGGNSPLHF.

The count of this clone is one. This chain connects TRBV27 to TRBJ1-4; 7 bases align to TRBD1. In germline, CDR1 is MNHEY, CDR2 SMNVEV (reference sequence). V was clipped by 4 bases and J by 7 bases; unmatched bases: 6. This CDR3 spans 14 amino acids. Here the CDR3 reads CASSSRGPVEKLFF. CDR3 nucleotide sequence: TGTGCCAGCAGTTCGAGGGGGCCAGTTGAAAAACTGTTTTTT.

The J gene is TRBJ1-1, the V gene TRBV2, with 7 bases lining up with TRBD1. Germline loops: CDR1 SNHLY, CDR2 FYNNEI. Germline trimming cut 3 bases from V and 4 bases from J; bases unmatched to any gene: 5. The CDR3 contains 14 residues. The CDR3 DNA reads as TGTGCCAGCAGTGATAGCAGGGGGTCCACTGAAGCTTTCTTT. Amino acids: CASSDSRGSTEAFF. Based on the CDR3 plus reference TRBV2 and TRBJ1-1, the full variable domain is EPEVTQTPSHQVTQMGQEVILRCVPISNHLYFYWYRQILGQKVEFLVSFYNNEISEKSEIFDDQFSVERPDGSNFTLKIRSTKLEDSAMYFCASSDSRGSTEAFFGQGTRLTVV.

The J gene is TRBJ2-5, the V gene TRBV5-1; TRBD1 matches 7 bases. This CDR3 is 15 amino acids long. The V gene end was trimmed by 0 bases and the J gene end by 5 bases; junction bases not matched to a gene: 7. The germline V gene has CDR1 SGHRS and CDR2 YFSETQ. Here the CDR3 reads CASSLEGRTGETQYF. The CDR3, as DNA: TGCGCCAGCAGCTTGGAGGGCCGGACAGGCGAGACCCAGTACTTC. Looking up the rest from reference TRBV5-1 and TRBJ2-5 gives the full variable domain: KAGVTQTPRYLIKTRGQQVTLSCSPISGHRSVSWYQQTPGQGLQFLFEYFSETQRNKGNFPGRFSGRQFSNSRSEMNVSTLELGDSALYLCASSLEGRTGETQYFGPGTRLLVL.